These T cell receptor beta chains were read from a single sample in a study of early T cells in non-severe SARS-CoV-2 infection. TCRdb redid the calling of the 5' RACE reads with MiXCR, one entry per CDR3 protein. This table has about 50,000 distinct CDR3 sequences, around 10% appearing once. The source material was whole blood, sampled at baseline. The receptors were sampled from an adult who was a healthcare worker with PCR-confirmed SARS-CoV-2 infection or an uninfected control (not recorded which). CDR3s include the opening cysteine and the closing phenylalanine or tryptophan. A D gene is named only where the DNA matches it firmly. Size tells how often a clone was seen (once, few, many) or the class of an expanded clone, and some rows leave it out.

size	V	D	J	DNA	CDR3
many	TRBV6-6	TRBD1	TRBJ1-1	TGTGCCAGCAGCCAAACAGGGGCTCTTGAAGCTTTCTTT	CASSQTGALEAFF
many	TRBV20-1	NA	TRBJ2-1	TGCAGTGCGTACGCCCTCGAAGGCTACAATGAGCAGTTCTTC	CSAYALEGYNEQFF
few	TRBV18	NA	TRBJ1-2	TGTGCCAGCTCACCAAACCGGGACACCTATGGCTACACCTTC	CASSPNRDTYGYTF
NA	TRBV30	NA	TRBJ2-3	TGTGCCTGGAGGCCCCCGGGACACCTGACAGATACGCAGTATTTT	CAWRPPGHLTDTQYF
NA	TRBV29-1	NA	TRBJ2-5	TGCAGCGTGGAGAGCAGGGGAGAGACCCAGTACTTC	CSVESRGETQYF
NA	TRBV30	NA	TRBJ2-7	TGTGCCTGGGGCCCCACGGGGCGGACCTACGAGCAGTACTTC	CAWGPTGRTYEQYF
few	TRBV6-6	TRBD1	TRBJ2-5	TGTGCCAGCAGGGGACAGGGCCAAGAGACCCAGTACTTC	CASRGQGQETQYF
few	TRBV20-1	NA	TRBJ2-1	TGCAGTGCATTGTCGAGCTCCTACAATGAGCAGTTCTTC	CSALSSSYNEQFF
many	TRBV6-5	TRBD1	TRBJ2-5	TGTGCCAGCAGTCGTGACAGGGGGCGAGAACAAGAGACCCAGTACTTC	CASSRDRGREQETQYF
NA	TRBV7-8	NA	TRBJ2-7	TGTGCCAGCAGCTTATCAGAAGGGCCCTACGAGCAGTACTTC	CASSLSEGPYEQYF
NA	TRBV6-1	NA	TRBJ2-7	TGTGCCAGCAGTGAATTTTGGGGAAACTACGAGCAGTACTTC	CASSEFWGNYEQYF
few	TRBV5-1	TRBD1	TRBJ1-1	TGCGCCAGCAGCCGACAGGGGACTGAAGCTTTCTTT	CASSRQGTEAFF
NA	TRBV24-1	TRBD1	TRBJ2-7	TGTGCCACCAGTGATCCGTCGACAGGGCCACCCTACGAGCAGTACTTC	CATSDPSTGPPYEQYF
many	TRBV7-8	TRBD1	TRBJ1-2	TGTGCCAGCAGCAAAACCCCGGACAGGGCCTACTATGGCTACACCTTC	CASSKTPDRAYYGYTF
NA	TRBV20-1	TRBD2	TRBJ2-5	TGCAGTGCTACCGCGGGGGGGCGGGAGACCCAGTACTTC	CSATAGGRETQYF
few	TRBV6-6	TRBD2	TRBJ2-7	TGTGCCAGCAGTTCCGGGGGTAGCGGGAGCGGCGAGCAGTACTTC	CASSSGGSGSGEQYF
many	TRBV19	NA	TRBJ2-2	TGTGCCAGTAGAGGGGTTGCCAGGAACACCGGGGAGCTGTTTTTT	CASRGVARNTGELFF
many	TRBV2	NA	TRBJ1-2	TGTGCCAGCAGTGTAACACCAGCCTATGGCTACACCTTC	CASSVTPAYGYTF
NA	TRBV7-3	TRBD2	TRBJ2-3	TGTGCCAGCAGCGTAGGGACTAGCGGCAGCACAGATACGCAGTATTTT	CASSVGTSGSTDTQYF
NA	TRBV29-1	NA	TRBJ1-1	TGCAGCGTTTTGCTCCTAATTGTGAACACTGAAGCTTTCTTT	CSVLLLIVNTEAFF
many	TRBV28	TRBD2	TRBJ2-2	TGTGCCAGCGGGACTAGCGGCCTTACCGGGGAGCTGTTTTTT	CASGTSGLTGELFF
few	TRBV27	NA	TRBJ1-1	TGTGCCAGCAGTATCCAGACCAACACTGAAGCTTTCTTT	CASSIQTNTEAFF
NA	TRBV11-2	NA	TRBJ2-2	TGTGCCAGCAGCTTAGAGTTCGTGGTCGGTGTGAACACCGGGGAGCTGTTTTTT	CASSLEFVVGVNTGELFF
many	TRBV11-2	TRBD2	TRBJ2-7	TGTGCCAGCAGCTCCCATGGACTAGTAGCCTACGAGCAGTACTTC	CASSSHGLVAYEQYF